Below, 15 T cell receptor beta chains from the same sample are listed, as sequenced in a study of sequential checkpoint blockade in melanoma. Treatment reported: randomized to nivolumab then ipilimumab (arm A) or the reverse (arm B). Only in-frame clones appear in the TCRdb table, and some are missing; sequencing was by immunoSEQ multiplex PCR. The sample carries about 37,000 clones, 84% recorded once. The sample consisted of CD8+ T cells sorted from blood (inferred from file names), taken from a patient given nivolumab and ipilimumab in sequence. All receptors derive from a human donor with melanoma.

The rearrangement links TRBV28 to TRBJ1-1; D is undetermined. Per the germline V gene, CDR1 is MDHEN and CDR2 is SYDVKM. CDR3 length equals 13 residues. The V and J ends lost 4 bases and 1 base respectively, with 7 bases between them. The CDR3 sequence: CASSSYTNTEAFF. DNA of the CDR3: TGTGCCAGCAGTTCTTACACGAACACTGAAGCTTTCTTT.

The rearrangement links TRBV6-1 to TRBJ2-7; D is possibly TRBD2 (5 bases). Germline assignment: CDR1 MNHNS and CDR2 SASEGT. Trimming left V 1 base short and J 6 bases short, with 10 bases between. This CDR3 region has 13 residues. CDR3 nucleotide sequence: TGTGCCAGCAGTGAAGGACTAACGGGCGAGCAGTACTTC. This codes for CASSEGLTGEQYF.

This rearrangement joins TRBV13 to TRBJ1-2; D is unresolved. Trimming took off 0 bases at V and 4 bases at J, with 3 bases between the two ends. Germline V gives CDR1 PRHDT, CDR2 FYEKMQ (reference sequence). The CDR3 spans 12 residues. CDR3 protein: CASSLGSYGYTF. The CDR3 DNA reads TGTGCCAGCAGCTTAGGTAGCTATGGCTACACCTTC.

V and J are TRBV27 and TRBJ2-7; 8 positions agree with TRBD2. Losses at the gene ends were 5 bases for V and 5 bases for J; bases not matched to a gene: 14. The CDR3 runs to 16 residues. Per the germline V gene, CDR1 is MNHEY and CDR2 is SMNVEV (reference sequence). The CDR3, as DNA: TGTGCCAGCAGTCCCCTCCTAAGCGGGAGTATCCACGAGCAGTACTTC. Translation gives CASSPLLSGSIHEQYF.

The gene calls are TRBV7-2 and TRBJ1-6, with 7 nucleotides matching TRBD1. CDR3 length: 15 residues. The V gene's germline CDR1 is SGHTA and CDR2 FQGNSA. The V and J ends lost 5 bases and 7 bases, in that order; junction bases with no gene match: 8. This CDR3 reads CASSPDRVWNSPLHF. CDR3 nucleotide sequence: TGTGCCAGCAGCCCCGACAGGGTATGGAATTCACCCCTCCACTTT.

The CDR3 coding sequence is TGTGCCAGCAGACAGCAGGGGCATCAGCCCCAGCATTTT. This gives the protein CASRQQGHQPQHF. This sequence joins TRBV21-1 and TRBJ1-5; TRBD1 reflects the table's D call only, with no check against the DNA. TRBV21-1 is a known pseudogene. CDR3 length: 13 residues.

This chain links TRBV27 with TRBJ2-7, with D perhaps matching TRBD2 (5 bases). Germline V gives CDR1 MNHEY, CDR2 SMNVEV (reference sequence). This CDR3 has 14 residues. V was shortened by 2 bases and J by 3 bases, with 11 bases between the two germline ends. The CDR3 coding sequence is TGTGCCAGCAGTTTAGTTGGAGGCCGCTACGAGCAGTACTTC. Translating it yields CASSLVGGRYEQYF.

The rearrangement links TRBV27 to TRBJ2-7; possible D gene TRBD2, 6 bases. There are 14 residues in the CDR3. Per the germline V gene, CDR1 is MNHEY and CDR2 is SMNVEV (reference sequence). Trimming removed 3 bases from V and 6 bases from J, with 15 bases in between. CDR3 nucleotides: TGTGCCAGCAGTTTTGGGGGACTCGGTAGCGAGCAGTACTTC. Amino acid sequence: CASSFGGLGSEQYF.

The CDR3 is CAWSPLSSGGNNEQFF. The CDR3 DNA follows: TGTGCCTGGAGTCCCCTCTCTAGCGGGGGAAACAATGAGCAGTTCTTC. The V and J genes are TRBV30 and TRBJ2-1; 10 nucleotides align to TRBD2. CDR1 is GTSNPN and CDR2 is SVGIG in the germline V gene (reference sequence). CDR3 size: 16 residues. The trim removed 2 bases at V and 5 bases at J, leaving 9 bases unmatched. Drawing the rest from reference TRBV30 and TRBJ2-1, the complete variable domain is SQTIHQWPATLVQPVGSPLSLECTVEGTSNPNLYWYRQAAGRGLQLLFYSVGIGQISSEVPQNLSASRPQDRQFILSSKKLLLSDSGFYLCAWSPLSSGGNNEQFFGPGTRLTVL.

The gene calls are TRBV19 and TRBJ1-3, with a possible D match to TRBD1 (6 bases). Germline CDR1 reads LNHDA; CDR2 reads SQIVND (reference sequence). This CDR3 comprises 18 residues. V was pared by 3 bases and J by 3 bases, with 21 bases between. The CDR3 sequence: CASSIVRDTMKLGNTIYF. The CDR3 DNA follows: TGTGCCAGTAGTATCGTCAGGGACACAATGAAACTTGGAAACACCATATATTTT.

V gene TRBV2 combines with J gene TRBJ2-7; 7 bases map to TRBD2. The V segment lost 8 bases and the J segment 2 bases; nucleotides outside the gene matches: 9. CDR1 and CDR2 (germline): SNHLY, FYNNEI. The CDR3 sequence is 14 residues long. Here the CDR3 DNA reads TGTGCCAGCTCCCTGGGAGGGGCGGCCTACGAGCAGTACTTC. Amino acids: CASSLGGAAYEQYF.

This chain links TRBV6-1 with TRBJ1-1, with 8 bases identical to TRBD1. Germline loops: CDR1 MNHNS, CDR2 SASEGT. V lost 6 bases, J lost 4 bases, and 10 bases stayed unmatched. The CDR3 is 15 residues long. This chain's CDR3 is CASRKGQGGVTEAFF. The CDR3 DNA sequence: TGTGCCAGCAGGAAAGGACAGGGCGGTGTCACTGAAGCTTTCTTT.

This clone was seen a handful of times. The rearrangement uses TRBV18 and TRBJ2-1, with D possibly being TRBD2 (5 bases). V lost 1 base to trimming and J lost 0 bases, with 10 bases between them. Germline lookup yields CDR1 KGHSH and CDR2 LQKENI. This CDR3 has 16 residues. In nucleotides, the CDR3 is TGTGCCAGCTCACCACTGGACTCGAGCTCCTACAATGAGCAGTTCTTC. This translates into CASSPLDSSSYNEQFF.

The CDR3 nucleotides are TGCGCCAGCAGTCAAACTATTAGCAATCAGCCCCAGCATTTT. Residues: CASSQTISNQPQHF. The rearrangement joins TRBV4-1 to TRBJ1-5; D call uncertain. The germline V gene has CDR1 MGHRA and CDR2 YSYEKL. Deletions cut 6 bases from V and 0 bases from J, with 9 bases between. The CDR3 has 14 amino acids.

The rearrangement uses TRBV4-2 and TRBJ2-7; a weak D match, TRBD2 (6 bases). V lost 6 bases, J lost 1 base, and 13 bases lay in between. The CDR3 runs to 14 residues. The V gene's germline CDR1 is LGHNA and CDR2 YNFKEQ. The DNA for the CDR3 is TGTGCCAGCAGTCGGGACTTGGTTTCCTACGAGCAGTACTTC. Its protein is CASSRDLVSYEQYF.